The rows below give T cell receptor beta chains drawn from one sample of a study of molecular identifiers for immune sequencing clone quantification. Each CDR3 protein is one row after TCRdb ran MiXCR on the PCR reads. The sample has 30,000 to 40,000 distinct CDR3 sequences; over 15% are singletons. The sample consisted of naive CD8+ T cells from blood, with Jurkat cell RNA spiked in. The source of these receptors is a human donor in good health. Some libraries in this study had Jurkat cell RNA spiked in. The CDR3 runs from the conserved cysteine through the conserved F or W. A D gene is named only where the DNA matches it firmly. Where a row states a size, it is once, few, many or the class of an expanded clone; other rows omit it.

>TRBV13|TRBD1|TRBJ2-1|few
CASSRDRSNEQFF
>TRBV4-3|-|TRBJ2-1|few
CASSQDRTAYNEQFF
>TRBV19|-|TRBJ2-7|-
CASSPRVGGPYEQYF
>TRBV29-1|TRBD1|TRBJ1-1|many
CSVRTGENTEAFF
>TRBV7-6|-|TRBJ2-2|many
CASSLVVSGELFF
>TRBV14|-|TRBJ2-3|many
CASSQGAGGMADTQYF
>TRBV11-2|TRBD2|TRBJ2-5|-
CASSLQLAGDQETQYF
>TRBV12-3/TRBV12-4|-|TRBJ1-5|many
CASSFSVGGFNQPQHF
>TRBV4-1|-|TRBJ2-7|-
CASSQDAPTGYSYEQYF
>TRBV12-5|-|TRBJ1-5|many
CASGLFGSNQPQHF
>TRBV7-2|-|TRBJ1-3|few
CASSPTWGLYENTIYF
>TRBV12-3/TRBV12-4|-|TRBJ2-7|-
CASSPAGAYERYF
>TRBV4-3|TRBD1|TRBJ2-7|many
CASSQLRTGSYEQYF
>TRBV4-2|-|TRBJ2-7|many
CASSQETSYEQYF